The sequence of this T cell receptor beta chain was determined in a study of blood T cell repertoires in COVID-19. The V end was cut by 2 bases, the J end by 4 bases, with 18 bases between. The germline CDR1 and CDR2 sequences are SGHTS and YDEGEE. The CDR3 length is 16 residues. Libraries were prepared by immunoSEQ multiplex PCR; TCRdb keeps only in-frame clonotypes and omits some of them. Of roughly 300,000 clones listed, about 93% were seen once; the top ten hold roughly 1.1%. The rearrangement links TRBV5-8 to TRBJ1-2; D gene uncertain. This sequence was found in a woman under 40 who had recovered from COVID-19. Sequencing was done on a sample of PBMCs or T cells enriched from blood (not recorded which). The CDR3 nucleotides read TGTGCCAGCAGCTTAGTTGGGTTGGAGCCCCTCTATGGCTACACCTTC. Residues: CASSLVGLEPLYGYTF.